The present entry profiles one T cell receptor beta chain with its context. The table lists this clonotype with many counts. Its binding antigen is unknown. Base quality data are lacking; no much larger clone is found one base away. The donors were roughly 40 Caucasian individuals from Russia, aged 6 to 90 years, who were systemically healthy. Each donor gave ten milliliters of peripheral blood, drawn into EDTA-treated Vacutainer tubes. Ficoll-Paque density-gradient centrifugation was used to isolate PBMCs, with at least 6.5 million per sample. Trizol reagent was used to extract total RNA from PBMCs, with at least 5.5 micrograms per sample. For every donor, an aliquot of PBMCs went through flow cytometry to measure the percentages of naive CD45RAhigh/CD27high T cells. The CDR3 goes from the cysteine to the phenylalanine over 16 residues. The kept DNA is CDR3 alone, 48 bases in frame from the first base. Trimming takes 0 bases off V and 7 bases off J; junction bases not matched to a gene: 5. Per the germline V gene, SGHTA is the CDR1 and FQGNSA is the CDR2.

The data were obtained in a study of blood T cells in healthy people across ages (dated by TCRdb to the mid-2010s). Some background on the complete study: In model experiments, template switching captured about one uniquely barcoded TCR beta cDNA molecule for every two T cells. The study measured age-related changes in TCR beta repertoire diversity using deep sequencing normalized with unique cDNA molecular identifiers. The donors were divided into four age groups: young (average approximately 16 years), middle-aged (approximately 42), aged (about 61) and long-lived (around 80). Donors of different ages were randomly distributed across sequencing lanes to avoid experimental bias. Using the same blood draw, the study looked at two additional independent replicas of 1 million unique cDNA reads for two donors, one aged 18 to 30 and the other aged 80 or older.

Library generation was performed with 5' RACE. TCRdb names Illumina HiSeq 2500 as the instrument used. A second roughly 6 to 12 cycle PCR used a sample-barcoded 5' primer and a J-beta primer mix. A template-switch 5' adaptor carrying 12 random nucleotides introduced a unique molecular identifier onto each TCR beta cDNA molecule. Each sample yielded at least 2.5 million CDR3-containing paired-end reads. First-strand cDNA was synthesized from all RNA with the Mint cDNA synthesis kit, primed by a TRBC-specific oligonucleotide. After uracil-DNA glycosylase treatment, a first 18-cycle PCR used universal primers M1SS and BC2_uni_R on all cDNA. In the paper's pipeline: For normalization, 1 million high-quality reads, each with a distinct molecular identifier, were randomly selected from each sample. Instead of being binned into consensus sequences, reads with shared molecular identifiers were discarded. MiTCR, with a Q25 quality threshold and the strictest error-elimination algorithm, was used for CDR3 identification, clonotype clustering and error correction. A nonparametric unseen species model with Euler transformation was used to estimate a lower bound on total TCR beta diversity. The raw public data were reprocessed by TCRdb itself: fastp quality trimming at Q25, MiXCR clonotype calling, in-frame beta chains only. Rows are combined by CDR3 protein, so each entry shows the most common genes and DNA. It is TCRdb's table, rather than the study itself, that gives the V and J calls and clone size. This sample lists 850,000 or so distinct CDR3 sequences; under 30% were detected once. The ten largest clones represent roughly 17% of the sample.

Findings and caveats that apply to the study as a whole: A strong correlation was found between observed TCR beta diversity and the percentage of naive T cells measured by flow cytometry. Compared with the aged group, more naive CD4+ T cells, fewer expanded clones and increased TCR diversity were shown by the long-lived group, suggesting age selection. Observed TCR beta diversity per million T cells fell roughly linearly with age, and a significant reduction was already apparent by age approximately 41. Conclusive comparison of naive and antigen-experienced compartments was prevented by the profiling of bulk unsorted PBMCs. Estimates of total diversity based on one million sequenced T cells were considered lower bounds and underestimates. Because donor CMV infection status was unknown, age-related changes in expanded clonotypes were potentially confounded.

The chain employs TRBV7-2 and TRBJ1-6, and 8 junction bases match TRBD1. This TCR was recovered from an elderly woman in good health. Material: blood. The base sequence is TGTGCCAGCAGCTTAGCGGGACAGGCGGTAAATTCACCCCTCCACTTT. This translates into CASSLAGQAVNSPLHF.